The present T cell receptor beta chain was sequenced within a study of T-cell reconstitution after alpha-beta-depleted transplantation in children. Findings and limits, study-wide: Roughly two months post-transplant, alpha-beta T cells reportedly originated from several hundred graft clones that had expanded. In some patients, recipient T cells and intrathymic progenitors surviving conditioning explained high day-60 diversity.

This clonotype appeared many times. Its antigen is currently unknown. During its preparation, the TCRbeta library received unique molecular identifiers. TCRdb redid the calling of the PCR reads with MiXCR, one entry per CDR3 protein. The sample contains some 300,000 distinct CDR3 sequences, 10% of which appear only once. The V segment lost 4 bases and the J segment 0 bases; nucleotides outside the gene matches: 11. The CDR3 has 17 amino acids. Per germline, CDR1 SEHNR and CDR2 FQNEAQ (reference sequence). The sample was PBMCs, taken before TCRalphabeta/CD19-depleted stem cell transplant. The chain joins TRBV7-9 to TRBJ2-7, with 8 bases lining up with TRBD1. The sequence came from a boy in the first two years of life with acute myeloid leukemia, due to receive a stem cell transplant. This CDR3 reads CASSYFGQGKSSYEQYF. DNA for the CDR3: TGTGCCAGCAGCTATTTCGGACAGGGTAAAAGCTCCTACGAGCAGTACTTC.